The 24 T cell receptor beta chains given below trace back to one sample, sequenced in a study of cytomegalovirus exposure and HLA in healthy donors. The PCR had 60 Vbeta and 13 Jbeta primers. TCRdb's copy holds only in-frame clones and misses some; the assay was immunoSEQ multiplex PCR. The repertoire holds about 130,000 clones, with 70% to 80% as singletons. Sequencing input: PBMCs. The receptors shown here come from a man aged 50-60 years in good health and CMV-seronegative.

The chain links TRBV7-2 to TRBJ2-3, with a tentative D call TRBD2 (5 bases). Germline values: CDR1 SGHTA, CDR2 FQGNSA. Trimming removed 2 bases from V and 6 bases from J, with 9 bases in between. This CDR3 has 13 residues. The CDR3 sequence: CASSLQVADTQYF. CDR3 in DNA: TGTGCCAGCAGCTTACAGGTAGCGGATACGCAGTATTTT.

With respect to this clone: At one of its ends the junction is not consistent with the germline gene, which may arise from a read error. In DNA, the CDR3 is TGTGCCGGCAGCGCACAGCCGGGACTCAATAACTACGAGCAGTACTTC. Its protein product is CAGSAQPGLNNYEQYF. V is TRBV27 and J is TRBJ2-7, with a weak D call TRBD2 (6 bases). The CDR3 is 16 amino acids. The germline V gene has CDR1 MNHEY and CDR2 SMNVEV (reference sequence).

This clone was counted a few times. The V call is TRBV28, the J call TRBJ2-6, with D perhaps TRBD2 (5 bases). Germline V gives CDR1 MDHEN, CDR2 SYDVKM. Trimming cost V 8 bases and J 4 bases, with 21 bases left between them. The CDR3 loop spans 17 amino acids. The CDR3 DNA follows: TGTGCCAGCGGAAACCCTGGACTCGCTTCGGGGGCCAACGTCCTGACTTTC. Translated: CASGNPGLASGANVLTF.

V usage is TRBV4-1 and J usage is TRBJ1-5; 9 nucleotides match TRBD1. Losses at the gene ends were 1 base for V and 1 base for J; bases not matched to a gene: 8. This CDR3 is built from 18 residues. In germline, CDR1 is MGHRA, CDR2 YSYEKL. CDR3 sequence reads: CASSQGVTGGSSNQPQHF. Written as DNA, the CDR3 is TGCGCCAGCAGCCAAGGCGTGACAGGGGGTTCGAGCAATCAGCCCCAGCATTTT.

This clone was counted once. The genes are TRBV7-8 and TRBJ2-1; no firm D call. The CDR3 length is 9 residues. Germline lookup yields CDR1 SGHVS and CDR2 FQNEAQ. V gave up 5 bases and J gave up 9 bases, with 2 bases separating them. CDR3 region: CASSLEQFF. The CDR3 DNA reads as TGTGCCAGCAGCCTTGAGCAGTTCTTC.

This chain joins TRBV29-1 and TRBJ1-2; TRBD1 might be the D (5 bases). Germline values: CDR1 SQVTM, CDR2 ANQGSEA. The length of the CDR3 is 12 residues. V lost 1 base, J lost 2 bases, and 5 bases lay in between. CDR3 in amino acids: CSVEAGNYGYTF. Written as DNA, the CDR3 is TGCAGCGTTGAAGCAGGGAACTATGGCTACACCTTC.

This clone was observed a single time. The chain employs TRBV11-2 and TRBJ2-6; perhaps TRBD1 as D (6 bases). This CDR3 contains 15 residues. V was cut by 5 bases and J by 7 bases, with 15 bases left in between. Germline CDR1 reads SGHAT; CDR2 reads FQNNGV. CDR3 DNA sequence: TGTGCCAGCAGCCCGGGACAAGGCCTTGCCAACGTCCTGACTTTC. Protein product: CASSPGQGLANVLTF.

The CDR3: CASRREGGYEQYF. The CDR3 bases are TGTGCCAGCAGGCGGGAGGGGGGATACGAGCAGTACTTC. The chain combines TRBV7-9 with TRBJ2-5, with TRBD2 matching 9 bases. The J call could be wrong; TRBJ2-7 is a better fit for the DNA end. The CDR3 sequence is 13 residues long. The germline gives CDR1 SEHNR, CDR2 FQNEAQ (reference sequence).

A few counts support this clone. The genes are TRBV5-6 and TRBJ1-1; D is uncertain. The CDR3 length is 14 residues. Germline lookup yields CDR1 SGHDT and CDR2 YYEEEE. Trimming removed 4 bases from V and 3 bases from J, with 13 bases in between. For the CDR3, the DNA is TGTGCCAGCAGCCCGGTACGGCGGGACACTGAAGCTTTCTTT. It codes for CASSPVRRDTEAFF. The full variable domain, rest sourced from reference TRBV5-6 and TRBJ1-1, is DAGVTQSPTHLIKTRGQQVTLRCSPKSGHDTVSWYQQALGQGPQFIFQYYEEEERQRGNFPDRFSGHQFPNYSSELNVNALLLGDSALYLCASSPVRRDTEAFFGQGTRLTVV.

V and J are TRBV4-1 and TRBJ2-3; TRBD2 agrees at 11 bases. V was pared by 6 bases and J by 0 bases, with 5 bases of the junction left unmatched. The length of the CDR3 is 16 residues. Germline CDR1 reads MGHRA; CDR2 reads YSYEKL. The CDR3 DNA reads TGCGCCAGCAGGGCGACTAGCGGGGCTAGCACAGATACGCAGTATTTT. This codes for CASRATSGASTDTQYF.

The chain uses TRBV7-9 and TRBJ2-7; a weak D match, TRBD1 (6 bases). Germline lookup yields CDR1 SEHNR and CDR2 FQNEAQ (reference sequence). This CDR3 has 15 amino acids. V dropped 5 bases and J dropped 7 bases, with 21 bases sitting between them. DNA for the CDR3: TGTGCCAGCAGCGCCCAAGGGACATCGTCTGGGGAGCAGTACTTC. Translated, it gives CASSAQGTSSGEQYF.

The CDR3 here is CASRSPLPGSEQYF. The CDR3 region has the DNA TGTGCAAGTCGGTCTCCCCTACCAGGGTCCGAGCAGTACTTC. This chain links TRBV12-2 with TRBJ2-7; the table assigns TRBD1, which was not confirmed against the DNA. TRBV12-2 constitutes a pseudogene. The CDR3 contains 14 residues.

The chain recombines TRBV28 with TRBJ2-6; 10 bases line up with TRBD2. With 7 bases clipped from V and 0 bases from J, the junction kept 3 bases outside the gene matches. The CDR3 totals 16 residues. Germline lookup yields CDR1 MDHEN and CDR2 SYDVKM. The CDR3 region is CASKSSGSSGANVLTF. CDR3 DNA: TGTGCCAGCAAGTCTAGCGGGAGCTCTGGGGCCAACGTCCTGACTTTC.

The rearrangement joins TRBV28 to TRBJ2-6, with TRBD2 matching 8 bases. Trimming removed 6 bases from V and 1 base from J; junction bases left unmatched: 2. Germline V CDR1 and CDR2: MDHEN, SYDVKM. The CDR3 has 15 residues. The CDR3, as DNA: TGTGCCAGCAGCCCGGGAGGGTCTGGGGCCAACGTCCTGACTTTC. Its protein is CASSPGGSGANVLTF. Looking up the rest from reference TRBV28 and TRBJ2-6 gives the full variable domain: DVKVTQSSRYLVKRTGEKVFLECVQDMDHENMFWYRQDPGLGLRLIYFSYDVKMKEKGDIPEGYSVSREKKERFSLILESASTNQTSMYLCASSPGGSGANVLTFGAGSRLTVL.

This rearrangement joins TRBV6-1 to TRBJ2-2, with TRBD2 identical over 9 bases. V shed 2 bases and J 0 bases; nucleotides not matched to a gene: 1. Germline CDR1 is MNHNS and CDR2 is SASEGT. This CDR3 spans 16 amino acids. The CDR3 reads CASSELAGSNTGELFF. CDR3 DNA sequence: TGTGCCAGCAGTGAACTAGCGGGGTCGAACACCGGGGAGCTGTTTTTT.

DNA of the CDR3: TGTGCCAGCAGTGATTGGCCTAGCAATCAGCCCCAGCATTTT. Translation gives CASSDWPSNQPQHF. The chain is built from TRBV25-1 and TRBJ1-5; no firm D call. CDR3 size: 14 residues. V was pared by 3 bases and J by 0 bases, with 6 bases between. CDR1 MGHDK and CDR2 SYGVNS come from the germline V gene.

The J gene is TRBJ2-7, the V gene TRBV6-5, with D maybe TRBD1 (6 bases). V was shortened by 0 bases and J by 6 bases, with 9 bases between the two germline ends. Germline values: CDR1 MNHEY, CDR2 SVGAGI. The CDR3 contains 13 residues. The CDR3: CASSYSGQTEQYF. The CDR3, as DNA: TGTGCCAGCAGTTACTCGGGACAAACCGAGCAGTACTTC.

This clone was found once. The chain combines TRBV5-4 with TRBJ2-7; 7 bases line up with TRBD1. V trimming: 3 bases; J trimming: 1 base; junction bases outside the gene matches: 4. The germline V gene encodes CDR1 SGHNT and CDR2 YYREEE (reference sequence). The CDR3 loop spans 14 amino acids. CDR3 nucleotide sequence: TGTGCCAGCAGCTCCGGGACAGCTTCCTACGAGCAGTACTTC. Protein: CASSSGTASYEQYF.

This chain links TRBV6-1 with TRBJ1-1; D is unresolved. Trimming removed 2 bases at V and 0 bases at J, with 4 bases between. This CDR3 comprises 13 residues. CDR1 is MNHNS and CDR2 is SASEGT in the germline V gene. This CDR3 reads CASSETVNTEAFF. The CDR3 bases are TGTGCCAGCAGTGAAACGGTGAACACTGAAGCTTTCTTT.

This clone has a single count. This chain connects TRBV2 to TRBJ2-7; 7 nucleotides align to TRBD1. The J segment lost 2 bases and the V segment lost 9 bases, leaving 7 bases of the junction unmatched. The CDR3 spans 13 residues. In germline, CDR1 is SNHLY, CDR2 FYNNEI. For the CDR3, the DNA is TGTGCCAGTACCGGGACAGACACCTACGAGCAGTACTTC. Translating it yields CASTGTDTYEQYF.

The V and J genes are TRBV18 and TRBJ1-5; D call uncertain. Trimming left V 0 bases short and J 7 bases short, with 4 bases between. The germline CDR1 and CDR2 sequences are KGHSH and LQKENI. CDR3 length: 12 amino acids. Written as DNA, the CDR3 is TGTGCCAGCTCACCACCGGAGCAGCCCCAGCATTTT. It yields the protein CASSPPEQPQHF.

This chain links TRBV4-3 with TRBJ1-3; 7 positions match TRBD1. The trim removed 3 bases at V and 1 base at J, leaving 6 bases unmatched. The CDR3 is 16 residues long. Germline V gives CDR1 LGHNA, CDR2 YSLEER. CDR3 nucleotides: TGCGCCAGCAGCCAGGCCCTGGACAGGTCTGGAAACACCATATATTTT. Encoded protein: CASSQALDRSGNTIYF.

The chain employs TRBV7-6 and TRBJ1-2, with D unresolved. This CDR3 contains 15 residues. Germline lookup yields CDR1 SGHVS and CDR2 FNYEAQ. The V end lost 1 base, the J end lost 2 bases, and 11 bases lay between the germline ends. DNA for the CDR3: TGTGCCAGCAGCTTAGGAAGTGGAGGGAACTATGGCTACACCTTC. Protein product: CASSLGSGGNYGYTF.

This clone was detected a few times. This chain links TRBV5-1 with TRBJ1-3; tentatively, D is TRBD1 (6 bases). Germline V gene data show CDR1 as SGHRS and CDR2 as YFSETQ. The V gene lost 0 bases and the J gene lost 6 bases, with 13 bases spanning the gap. This CDR3 comprises 15 residues. The CDR3 reads CASSLAPDRPNTIYF. As DNA, the CDR3 is TGCGCCAGCAGCTTGGCCCCGGACAGACCAAACACCATATATTTT.